Listed below are T cell receptor beta chains from one sample, sequenced in a study of cytomegalovirus exposure and HLA in healthy donors. Here immunoSEQ multiplex PCR was the method, and the copy in TCRdb shows in-frame clones only, minus some. Here the sample spans 120,000 or so clones, about 74% being singletons. Source material: PBMCs. All receptors derive from a young man in good health and CMV-seronegative. Both conserved end residues are part of each CDR3. Fields, in order: clone size, V gene, D gene, J gene, CDR3 DNA, CDR3 protein. A D gene is named only where the DNA matches it firmly. A row's size may be missing; if present it is once, few, many or a size class.

clone size: NA; V gene: TRBV7-9; D gene: TRBD2; J gene: TRBJ2-1; CDR3 DNA: TGTGCCAGCAGCCTCTCTGGCGGGGGGGCGAAAAATGAGCAGTTCTTC; CDR3 protein: CASSLSGGGAKNEQFF
clone size: NA; V gene: TRBV6-4; D gene: TRBD1; J gene: TRBJ2-1; CDR3 DNA: TGTGCCAGCAGTGAAGGACAGGGGTCTTACAATGAGCAGTTCTTC; CDR3 protein: CASSEGQGSYNEQFF
clone size: NA; V gene: TRBV19; D gene: TRBD1; J gene: TRBJ2-7; CDR3 DNA: TGTGCCAGTAGTATAACAGGGGTTCCCAATTATTACGAGCAGTACTTC; CDR3 protein: CASSITGVPNYYEQYF
clone size: NA; V gene: TRBV6-4; D gene: TRBD2; J gene: TRBJ2-3; CDR3 DNA: TGTGCCAGCAGTGACTCGACTAGCGGGGGGAGTACGCAGTATTTT; CDR3 protein: CASSDSTSGGSTQYF
clone size: NA; V gene: TRBV10-3; D gene: TRBD1; J gene: TRBJ1-4; CDR3 DNA: TGTGCCATCAGTTTGACAGGGAATGAAAAACTGTTTTTT; CDR3 protein: CAISLTGNEKLFF
clone size: NA; V gene: TRBV6-1; D gene: TRBD1; J gene: TRBJ2-5; CDR3 DNA: TGTGCCAGCAGCCGGGGACAGCCAGAGACCCAGTACTTC; CDR3 protein: CASSRGQPETQYF
clone size: NA; V gene: TRBV5-5; D gene: TRBD1; J gene: TRBJ1-5; CDR3 DNA: TGTGCCAGCAGCTTAGAGGGACAGGGGGCGTGGGGCAATCAGCCCCAGCATTTT; CDR3 protein: CASSLEGQGAWGNQPQHF
clone size: NA; V gene: TRBV7-2; D gene: TRBD1; J gene: TRBJ1-5; CDR3 DNA: TGTGCCAGCAGCCGGACAGGGGTTAGCAATCAGCCCCAGCATTTT; CDR3 protein: CASSRTGVSNQPQHF
clone size: few; V gene: TRBV15; D gene: NA; J gene: TRBJ2-6; CDR3 DNA: TGTGCCACCAGCAGCGCCGAGGCCTATGGGGCCAACGTCCTGACTTTC; CDR3 protein: CATSSAEAYGANVLTF
clone size: NA; V gene: TRBV5-6; D gene: TRBD1; J gene: TRBJ1-2; CDR3 DNA: TGTGCCAGCAGCTCGAGACGGACAGGGCAGGGGGGCTATGGCTACACCTTC; CDR3 protein: CASSSRRTGQGGYGYTF
clone size: NA; V gene: TRBV28; D gene: TRBD1; J gene: TRBJ1-3; CDR3 DNA: TGTGCCAGCAGTTCAGGGGGAACTGGAAACACCATATATTTT; CDR3 protein: CASSSGGTGNTIYF
clone size: NA; V gene: TRBV25-1; D gene: NA; J gene: TRBJ1-2; CDR3 DNA: TGTGCCGGCAGGAAAGGCAGCTCAAACTATGGCAACACCTTC; CDR3 protein: CAGRKGSSNYGNTF
clone size: NA; V gene: TRBV21-1; D gene: NA; J gene: TRBJ2-3; CDR3 DNA: TGTGCCAGCAGCAAAGCGCCCGGACTAGCGGGAGAAGTGGGCACAGATACGCAGTATTTT; CDR3 protein: CASSKAPGLAGEVGTDTQYF